The 30 T cell receptor beta chains in this list originate from one sample, sequenced in a study of T cell changes during pregnancy in multiple sclerosis. Assay: immunoSEQ multiplex PCR; the TCRdb copy retains only in-frame clones and omits some. The data contain some 110,000 clones, about 90% of them seen just once; the ten biggest clones take up roughly 1.4%. The sequencing here drew on peripheral blood, taken in the third trimester of pregnancy. These receptors were collected from a female donor with multiple sclerosis, enrolled in a pregnancy study.

This clone was seen a single time. The chain recombines TRBV10-3 with TRBJ2-1, with a possible D match to TRBD2 (7 bases). The CDR3 extends over 13 amino acids. The V and J ends lost 10 bases and 4 bases respectively, with 14 bases between them. Per germline, CDR1 ENHRY and CDR2 SYGVKD. The CDR3 here is CATASGQYNEQFF. The CDR3 DNA reads TGTGCCACGGCTAGCGGACAGTACAATGAGCAGTTCTTC.

This chain links TRBV12-5 with TRBJ2-5; 7 bases map to TRBD1. Germline CDR1 and CDR2: LGHNT and FRNRAP. The V and J ends lost 1 base and 3 bases, in that order; junction bases with no gene match: 5. CDR3 length: 15 residues. The CDR3 loop reads CASGLGQGVEETQYF. Written as DNA, the CDR3 is TGTGCTAGTGGTTTGGGACAGGGCGTTGAAGAGACCCAGTACTTC.

The genes are TRBV30 and TRBJ2-1, with 8 bases lining up with TRBD2. V lost 4 bases to trimming and J lost 0 bases; unmatched junction nucleotides: 5. This CDR3 has 15 amino acids. Per germline, CDR1 GTSNPN and CDR2 SVGIG (reference sequence). This CDR3 is CAWIPSGSSYNEQFF. CDR3 sequence (DNA): TGTGCCTGGATCCCCAGCGGGAGCTCCTACAATGAGCAGTTCTTC.

The rearrangement joins TRBV5-4 to TRBJ2-3; D may be TRBD2 (5 bases). This CDR3 has 17 residues. The germline CDR1 and CDR2 sequences are SGHNT and YYREEE (reference sequence). With 0 bases removed from V and 0 bases from J, the gap between germline ends came to 14 bases. For the CDR3, the DNA is TGTGCCAGCAGCTTGGGGCTAGCTTCAACTAGCACAGATACGCAGTATTTT. Amino acids: CASSLGLASTSTDTQYF.

The rearrangement joins TRBV9 to TRBJ1-6; 8 nucleotides match TRBD1. Germline V gene sequence: CDR1 SGDLS, CDR2 YYNGEE. After removal of 1 base from V and 6 bases from J, the junction contained 3 bases not matched to a gene. CDR3 size: 15 residues. CDR3 nucleotides: TGTGCCAGCAGCGTACAGGGGGCATCTAATTCACCCCTCCACTTT. Protein: CASSVQGASNSPLHF.

The rearrangement links TRBV27 to TRBJ2-5; 7 bases fit TRBD1. Germline values: CDR1 MNHEY, CDR2 SMNVEV (reference sequence). The J segment lost 4 bases and the V segment lost 7 bases, leaving 3 bases of the junction unmatched. The CDR3 loop spans 12 amino acids. As DNA, the CDR3 is TGTGCCAGCAATAACAGGGGAGAGACCCAGTACTTC. The encoded protein is CASNNRGETQYF.

The chain combines TRBV19 with TRBJ1-3; TRBD1 matches at 7 bases. The CDR3 covers 19 residues. Per the germline V gene, CDR1 is LNHDA and CDR2 is SQIVND (reference sequence). V dropped 1 base and J dropped 0; count of bases not matched to a gene: 12. The CDR3 region is CASSIALLGTASSGNTIYF. CDR3 in DNA: TGTGCCAGTAGTATAGCCCTTCTCGGGACAGCGAGCTCTGGAAACACCATATATTTT.

V and J are TRBV2 and TRBJ2-1; perhaps TRBD2 as D (5 bases). The CDR3 consists of 10 residues. Germline CDR1 and CDR2: SNHLY and FYNNEI. The V end lost 8 bases, the J end lost 7 bases, and 6 bases lay between the germline ends. This CDR3 reads CASEGNEQFF. For the CDR3, the DNA is TGTGCCAGCGAGGGAAATGAGCAGTTCTTC. The variable domain in full, completed from reference TRBV2 and TRBJ2-1, reads EPEVTQTPSHQVTQMGQEVILRCVPISNHLYFYWYRQILGQKVEFLVSFYNNEISEKSEIFDDQFSVERPDGSNFTLKIRSTKLEDSAMYFCASEGNEQFFGPGTRLTVL.

This clone has only a few counts. CDR3 in amino acids: CSATAPGERGTEAFF. CDR3 nucleotide sequence: TGCAGCGCAACAGCCCCGGGGGAGAGGGGCACTGAAGCTTTCTTT. V gene TRBV29-1 combines with J gene TRBJ1-1; D perhaps matches TRBD1 (5 bases). Germline V CDR1 and CDR2: SQVTM, ANQGSEA. This CDR3 comprises 15 residues. Trimming left V 7 bases short and J 4 bases short, with 22 bases between.

This chain links TRBV15 with TRBJ1-5, with TRBD1 identical over 10 bases. CDR1 and CDR2 from the germline V gene are LNHNV and YYDKDF (reference sequence). V lost 3 bases to trimming and J lost 2 bases; unmatched junction nucleotides: 4. This CDR3 comprises 16 residues. As DNA, the CDR3 is TGTGCCACCAGCAGCAGACAGGGGGCCGGCAATCAGCCCCAGCATTTT. Protein sequence: CATSSRQGAGNQPQHF. The full variable domain, with the rest looked up from reference TRBV15 and TRBJ1-5, is DAMVIQNPRYQVTQFGKPVTLSCSQTLNHNVMYWYQQKSSQAPKLLFHYYDKDFNNEADTPDNFQSRRPNTSFCFLDIRSPGLGDTAMYLCATSSRQGAGNQPQHFGDGTRLSIL.

The rearrangement uses TRBV15 and TRBJ2-3, with 7 bases fitting TRBD1. Germline V lookup: CDR1 LNHNV, CDR2 YYDKDF (reference sequence). This CDR3 is 14 amino acids long. Trimming took 3 bases from V and 6 from J; bases not matched to a gene: 6. CDR3: CATSSRQGYDTQYF. CDR3 bases: TGTGCCACCAGCAGTCGACAGGGTTACGATACGCAGTATTTT. Full variable domain (missing parts from reference TRBV15 and TRBJ2-3): DAMVIQNPRYQVTQFGKPVTLSCSQTLNHNVMYWYQQKSSQAPKLLFHYYDKDFNNEADTPDNFQSRRPNTSFCFLDIRSPGLGDTAMYLCATSSRQGYDTQYFGPGTRLTVL.

The chain uses TRBV27 and TRBJ2-3, with a tentative D call TRBD2 (5 bases). The CDR3 contains 14 residues. The germline V gene has CDR1 MNHEY and CDR2 SMNVEV (reference sequence). Trimming removed 6 bases at V and 2 bases at J, with 12 bases between. CDR3 sequence: CASSLGRPTDTQYF. The CDR3 nucleotides read TGTGCCAGCAGCTTGGGGAGACCCACAGATACGCAGTATTTT.

The chain couples TRBV7-9 to TRBJ2-7; D is unresolved. Germline V lookup: CDR1 SEHNR, CDR2 FQNEAQ (reference sequence). The CDR3 contains 11 residues. Trimming took off 6 bases at V and 3 bases at J, with 6 bases between the two ends. In DNA, the CDR3 is TGTGCCAGCAGTCCAGACTACGAGCAGTACTTC. Translating gives CASSPDYEQYF.

Note on this clone: Germline is not matched at one junction end, which may reflect a read error. This sequence joins TRBV30 and TRBJ2-3, with D possibly being TRBD2 (6 bases). Per the germline V gene, CDR1 is GTSNPN and CDR2 is SVGIG (reference sequence). The CDR3 spans 13 residues. The DNA of the CDR3 is TGTGCCCGGAGGGCGGGGTTCACAGATACGCAGTATTTT. Its translation is CARRAGFTDTQYF.

The chain joins TRBV5-5 to TRBJ1-3; D is unclear. The CDR3 covers 14 residues. Trimming pared 0 bases from V and 4 bases from J, leaving 8 bases between. Germline CDR1 SGHKS, CDR2 YYEKEE (reference sequence). The CDR3 is CASSLEEGGNTIYF. For the CDR3, the DNA is TGTGCCAGCAGCTTGGAGGAGGGAGGAAACACCATATATTTT.

This chain uses TRBV19 with TRBJ2-7; 8 bases are a match to TRBD1. This CDR3 comprises 14 residues. Trimming at V came to 6 bases and at J to 7 bases, leaving 11 bases not matched to a gene. CDR1 and CDR2 from the germline V gene are LNHDA and SQIVND (reference sequence). CDR3 sequence: CASRERQGLEEQYF. The DNA of the CDR3 is TGTGCCAGTAGGGAGAGACAGGGGCTAGAAGAGCAGTACTTC.

J is TRBJ1-1 and V is TRBV7-9, with D unresolved. The V end was cut by 1 base, the J end by 0 bases, with 6 bases between. Germline V gene data show CDR1 as SEHNR and CDR2 as FQNEAQ (reference sequence). The CDR3 is 14 amino acids. The chain's CDR3 is CASSLGQMNTEAFF. The CDR3 DNA reads TGTGCCAGCAGCTTAGGGCAGATGAACACTGAAGCTTTCTTT. Full variable domain (outside the CDR3, taken from reference TRBV7-9 and TRBJ1-1): DTGVSQNPRHKITKRGQNVTFRCDPISEHNRLYWYRQTLGQGPEFLTYFQNEAQLEKSRLLSDRFSAERPKGSFSTLEIQRTEQGDSAMYLCASSLGQMNTEAFFGQGTRLTVV.

This clone was observed a handful of times. The rearrangement uses TRBV7-9 and TRBJ1-6; 7 bases agree with TRBD1. Germline loops: CDR1 SEHNR, CDR2 FQNEAQ (reference sequence). The CDR3 is 13 residues long. With 0 bases clipped from V and 10 bases from J, the junction kept 0 bases outside the gene matches. CDR3 coding DNA: TGTGCCAGCAGCTTAGCGACAGGGTCACCCCTCCACTTT. Translating it yields CASSLATGSPLHF.

CDR3 sequence: CASSSGDYGTEAFF. In nucleotides, the CDR3 is TGTGCCAGCAGCTCGGGGGATTACGGCACTGAAGCTTTCTTT. The chain has TRBV7-2 and TRBJ1-1; D is possibly TRBD1 (5 bases). V lost 4 bases, J lost 4 bases, and 13 bases lay in between. The CDR3 contains 14 residues. Germline V lookup: CDR1 SGHTA, CDR2 FQGNSA.

This clone was counted only a few times. J is TRBJ2-4 and V is TRBV28; 9 positions match TRBD1. The V segment lost 5 bases and the J segment 7 bases; nucleotides outside the gene matches: 12. Germline assignment: CDR1 MDHEN and CDR2 SYDVKM. The CDR3 runs to 16 residues. CDR3 sequence: CASSLTQQGAVNIQYF. As DNA, the CDR3 is TGTGCCAGCAGTCTCACCCAACAGGGGGCAGTGAACATTCAGTACTTC. Combining the CDR3 with reference TRBV28 and TRBJ2-4 gives the whole variable domain DVKVTQSSRYLVKRTGEKVFLECVQDMDHENMFWYRQDPGLGLRLIYFSYDVKMKEKGDIPEGYSVSREKKERFSLILESASTNQTSMYLCASSLTQQGAVNIQYFGAGTRLSVL.

This CDR3 reads CSVRTGATDTQYF. CDR3 in DNA: TGCAGCGTTCGGACAGGGGCCACAGATACGCAGTATTTT. The genes are TRBV29-1 and TRBJ2-3, with 9 bases matching TRBD1. The CDR3 consists of 13 residues. The trim removed 5 bases at V and 2 bases at J, leaving 2 bases unmatched. CDR1 is SQVTM and CDR2 is ANQGSEA in the germline V gene.

The chain couples TRBV10-3 to TRBJ2-7; the D gene is possibly TRBD2 (6 bases). Germline V lookup: CDR1 ENHRY, CDR2 SYGVKD. The CDR3 runs to 12 residues. The V gene lost 10 bases and the J gene lost 4 bases, with 14 bases spanning the gap. The CDR3 DNA sequence: TGTGCCACCAAAGGGGAGGCGTACGAGCAGTACTTC. It translates to CATKGEAYEQYF.

This clone was recorded only once. This chain links TRBV11-2 with TRBJ2-4; D remains unclear. Germline V gene lookup returns CDR1 SGHAT and CDR2 FQNNGV. Trimming took off 6 bases at V and 4 bases at J, with 4 bases between the two ends. This CDR3 spans 11 amino acids. The CDR3 DNA reads TGTGCCAGCAGGCGGAAAAACATTCAGTACTTC. Residues: CASRRKNIQYF.

This chain uses TRBV15 with TRBJ2-7; the D is unclear. Per the germline V gene, CDR1 is LNHNV and CDR2 is YYDKDF (reference sequence). The CDR3 has 12 residues. Trimming removed 0 bases at V and 11 bases at J, with 11 bases between. This CDR3 is CATSRDGATKYF. CDR3 nucleotide sequence: TGTGCCACCAGCAGAGATGGAGCTACAAAGTACTTC.

This chain connects TRBV5-1 to TRBJ2-7; D possibly corresponds to TRBD1 (6 bases). This CDR3 has 15 residues. The V gene lost 4 bases and the J gene lost 4 bases, with 18 bases spanning the gap. Germline CDR1 SGHRS, CDR2 YFSETQ. In DNA form, the CDR3 reads TGCGCCAGCAGCGCAAGTACAGGGATGGCATACGAGCAGTACTTC. Its translation is CASSASTGMAYEQYF. The whole variable domain, remainder taken from reference TRBV5-1 and TRBJ2-7, is KAGVTQTPRYLIKTRGQQVTLSCSPISGHRSVSWYQQTPGQGLQFLFEYFSETQRNKGNFPGRFSGRQFSNSRSEMNVSTLELGDSALYLCASSASTGMAYEQYFGPGTRLTVT.

This clone was seen once. This chain connects TRBV5-4 to TRBJ1-2; 10 bases line up with TRBD1. V lost 5 bases to trimming and J lost 3 bases; unmatched junction nucleotides: 7. This CDR3 spans 15 amino acids. Germline V lookup: CDR1 SGHNT, CDR2 YYREEE (reference sequence). In DNA, the CDR3 is TGTGCCAGCAGTCTCACCGGGACAGGGGACTATGGCTACACCTTC. Its protein product is CASSLTGTGDYGYTF.

The J gene is TRBJ1-2, the V gene TRBV14, with D hard to call. CDR1 SGHDN and CDR2 FVKESK come from the germline V gene. This CDR3 contains 15 residues. V was pared by 6 bases and J by 0 bases, with 14 bases between. CDR3: CASSLGRGANYGYTF. The CDR3 DNA reads as TGTGCCAGCAGTTTAGGACGGGGTGCTAACTATGGCTACACCTTC. Full variable domain (missing parts from reference TRBV14 and TRBJ1-2): EAGVTQFPSHSVIEKGQTVTLRCDPISGHDNLYWYRRVMGKEIKFLLHFVKESKQDESGMPNNRFLAERTGGTYSTLKVQPAELEDSGVYFCASSLGRGANYGYTFGSGTRLTVV.

The chain is built from TRBV5-6 and TRBJ2-2; D unclear. Germline CDR1 SGHDT, CDR2 YYEEEE. This CDR3 spans 14 amino acids. The V end was cut by 1 base, the J end by 5 bases, with 9 bases between. The CDR3 loop is CASSLIRGTGELFF. The CDR3 DNA reads TGTGCCAGCAGCTTGATACGCGGTACCGGGGAGCTGTTTTTT.

The V gene is TRBV4-2, the J gene TRBJ1-1, with 8 bases lining up with TRBD1. V shed 4 bases and J 1 base; nucleotides not matched to a gene: 5. The germline gives CDR1 LGHNA, CDR2 YNFKEQ. CDR3 length equals 15 residues. The CDR3 spells CASSRPTGGNTEAFF. The CDR3 nucleotides read TGTGCCAGCAGCCGTCCCACAGGGGGGAACACTGAAGCTTTCTTT.

The J gene is TRBJ2-3, the V gene TRBV6-1; possible D gene TRBD2, 5 bases. V was cut by 10 bases and J by 0 bases, with 17 bases left in between. Germline V gene lookup returns CDR1 MNHNS and CDR2 SASEGT. The CDR3 extends over 15 amino acids. DNA of the CDR3: TGTGCCACGAGCGGAGACGGACCTAGCACAGATACGCAGTATTTT. It specifies CATSGDGPSTDTQYF.